This T cell receptor beta chain was profiled in a study of T cell responses to AZD1222 COVID-19 vaccine. Assay: immunoSEQ multiplex PCR; the TCRdb copy retains only in-frame clones and omits some. This sample has 120,000 to 150,000 clones, with roughly 84% found just once. Overall study results and limits: Donors in the cohort were predominantly white British and more often female, and clonal diversity was possibly underestimated.

This clone was observed a few times. The antigen is not known. The material sequenced was peripheral blood, taken 28 days after the second AZD1222 dose. The source is an adult who received the AZD1222 COVID-19 vaccine.

The chain's CDR3 is CASRGVFLDRRNEKLFF. The CDR3 DNA reads TGTGCCAGCAGGGGGGTCTTCTTGGACAGGCGTAATGAAAAACTGTTTTTT. The chain couples TRBV21-1 to TRBJ1-4; TRBD1 is the table's D call, not checked against the DNA. TRBV21-1 is described as a pseudogene. The CDR3 runs 17 residues.